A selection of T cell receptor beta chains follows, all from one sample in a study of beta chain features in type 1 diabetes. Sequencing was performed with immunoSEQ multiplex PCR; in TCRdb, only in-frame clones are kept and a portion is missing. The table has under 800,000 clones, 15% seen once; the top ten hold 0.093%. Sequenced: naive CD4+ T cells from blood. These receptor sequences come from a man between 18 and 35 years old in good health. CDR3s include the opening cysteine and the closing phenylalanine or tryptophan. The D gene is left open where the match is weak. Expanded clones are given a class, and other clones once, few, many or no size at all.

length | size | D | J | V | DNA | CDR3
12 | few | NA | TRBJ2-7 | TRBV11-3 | TGTGCCAGCAGCCTTCAGGGTTCGCAGCAGTACTTC | CASSLQGSQQYF
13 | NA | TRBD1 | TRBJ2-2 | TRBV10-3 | TGTGCCATCAGAACAGGGGGGACCGGGGAGCTGTTTTTT | CAIRTGGTGELFF
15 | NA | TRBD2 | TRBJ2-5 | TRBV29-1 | TGCAGCGTTGGGGGGACTAGCGGGGCCCAAGAGACCCAGTACTTC | CSVGGTSGAQETQYF
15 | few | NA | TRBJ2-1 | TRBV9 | TGTGCCAGCAGCGTAGCTACTAGCTGGAACAATGAGCAGTTCTTC | CASSVATSWNNEQFF
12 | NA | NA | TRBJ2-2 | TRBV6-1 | TGTGCGGGGAAGGGTGACACCGGGGAGCTGTTTTTT | CAGKGDTGELFF
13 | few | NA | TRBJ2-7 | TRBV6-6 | TGTGCCAGCACCTCAGGAATCTCGGGGGAGCAGTACTTC | CASTSGISGEQYF
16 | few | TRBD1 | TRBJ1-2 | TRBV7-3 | TGTGCCAGCAGCTTATGGTGGCAGGGGGTCTCGTATGGCTACACCTTC | CASSLWWQGVSYGYTF
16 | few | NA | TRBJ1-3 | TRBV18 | TGTGCCAGCTCCCTGGAGAGAGGAAGCCCTGGAAACACCATATATTTT | CASSLERGSPGNTIYF
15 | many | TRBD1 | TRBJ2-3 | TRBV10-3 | TGTGCCATCAGGACCAGGGACAGATCTCAGGATACGCAGTATTTT | CAIRTRDRSQDTQYF
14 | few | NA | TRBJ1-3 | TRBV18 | TGTGCCAGCTCACACAGGGACTCTGGAAACACCATATATTTT | CASSHRDSGNTIYF
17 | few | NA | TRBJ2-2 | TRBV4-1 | TGCGCCAGCAGCCAAGAGGCAGGGCCGGTGGGCACCGGGGAGCTGTTTTTT | CASSQEAGPVGTGELFF